Presented here are 30 T cell receptor beta chains from one specimen sequenced in a study of T cells in Graves' hyperthyroidism and ophthalmopathy. The TCR beta CDR3 regions underwent amplification using RNA transcripts as the source. The primer set for the first-round RT-PCR of the TCR CDR3 was HTBI. TCRdb redid the calling of the multiplex PCR reads with MiXCR, one entry per CDR3 protein. Among hundreds of thousands of distinct CDR3 sequences, 38% were seen once, and the ten largest hold 8.9%. What was sequenced was blood. The receptors derive from a man aged 18 to 30 with Graves' hyperthyroidism.

This clonotype occurred a few times. The chain combines TRBV6-5 with TRBJ2-7; 7 bases are shared with TRBD1. CDR3 size: 14 residues. Germline CDR1 reads MNHEY; CDR2 reads SVGAGI. V lost 5 bases, J lost 6 bases, and 10 bases stayed unmatched. DNA of the CDR3: TGTGCCAGCAGTAACGACAGGGTTGGCCCCGAGCAGTACTTC. Encoded protein: CASSNDRVGPEQYF.

This chain connects TRBV7-2 to TRBJ1-1; 8 bases map to TRBD1. V lost 4 bases to trimming and J lost 6 bases; unmatched junction nucleotides: 10. The CDR3 runs to 15 residues. Germline V gene lookup returns CDR1 SGHTA and CDR2 FQGNSA. The CDR3 sequence: CASSSRPGQVAEAFF. CDR3 sequence (DNA): TGTGCCAGCAGCTCTCGACCGGGACAGGTAGCTGAAGCTTTCTTT.

The chain joins TRBV7-9 to TRBJ2-2; 13 bases fit TRBD2. After removal of 7 bases from V and 8 bases from J, the junction contained 4 bases not matched to a gene. The CDR3 length is 14 residues. Germline V gene data show CDR1 as SEHNR and CDR2 as FQNEAQ (reference sequence). The chain's CDR3 is CASTWTSGSGELFF. CDR3 bases: TGTGCCAGCACCTGGACTAGCGGGAGTGGGGAGCTGTTTTTT. The complete variable domain, with remaining parts taken from reference TRBV7-9 and TRBJ2-2, reads DTGVSQNPRHKITKRGQNVTFRCDPISEHNRLYWYRQTLGQGPEFLTYFQNEAQLEKSRLLSDRFSAERPKGSFSTLEIQRTEQGDSAMYLCASTWTSGSGELFFGEGSRLTVL.

The chain employs TRBV25-1 and TRBJ1-6; tentatively, D is TRBD1 (5 bases). Germline loops: CDR1 MGHDK, CDR2 SYGVNS. V lost 3 bases to trimming and J lost 5 bases, with 11 bases between them. This CDR3 spans 15 amino acids. The CDR3 region has the DNA TGTGCCAGCAGTGACCTTAGGGGTAATAATTCACCCCTCCACTTT. The encoded protein is CASSDLRGNNSPLHF.

This chain links TRBV6-5 with TRBJ1-2; TRBD1 might be the D (6 bases). CDR1 and CDR2 (germline): MNHEY, SVGAGI. Deletions cut 1 base from V and 4 bases from J, with 13 bases between. The CDR3 length is 15 residues. The CDR3, as DNA: TGTGCCAGCAGTTACTTTAGCGGGACACTCTATGGCTACACCTTC. Its translation is CASSYFSGTLYGYTF.

The table lists this clonotype with many counts. The chain uses TRBV29-1 and TRBJ1-5; no definite D call. CDR3 length: 14 residues. Germline CDR1 SQVTM, CDR2 ANQGSEA. The CDR3 reads CRTDGLGSNQPQHF. In DNA, the CDR3 is TGCAGAACCGACGGTTTGGGGAGCAATCAGCCCCAGCATTTT.

Written as DNA, the CDR3 is TGCGCCAGCAGTGACCATGGACAGGCAACTAATGAAAAACTGTTTTTT. It specifies CASSDHGQATNEKLFF. V and J are TRBV10-1 and TRBJ1-4; 7 bases match TRBD1. The J segment lost 0 bases and the V segment lost 3 bases, leaving 4 bases of the junction unmatched. Germline V gene data show CDR1 as WNHNN and CDR2 as SYGVQD (reference sequence). This CDR3 region has 16 residues.

This clonotype appeared many times. CDR3 sequence (DNA): TGTGCCAGTAGTTTTTCCCCGACCAATGGCTACACCTTC. Its protein product is CASSFSPTNGYTF. V gene TRBV19 combines with J gene TRBJ1-2; D call uncertain. This CDR3 region has 13 residues. The V and J ends lost 5 bases and 6 bases respectively, with 13 bases between them. The germline V gene encodes CDR1 LNHDA and CDR2 SQIVND (reference sequence).

This clonotype was recorded at least ten times. The CDR3 here is CASSQGLGLYSPLHF. In DNA, the CDR3 is TGTGCCAGCAGCCAAGGTTTAGGCCTCTATTCACCCCTCCACTTT. This chain uses TRBV14 with TRBJ1-6; no clear D. Trimming pared 1 base from V and 8 bases from J, leaving 12 bases between. Germline V CDR1 and CDR2: SGHDN, FVKESK. This CDR3 has 15 amino acids.

The chain recombines TRBV10-2 with TRBJ2-2; 8 nucleotides line up with TRBD1. The CDR3 runs to 13 residues. CDR1 WSHSY and CDR2 SAAADI come from the germline V gene. V shed 7 bases, J shed 7 bases, and the junction held 5 bases outside the gene matches. The CDR3 loop is CASTVDRDGELFF. The CDR3 nucleotides are TGCGCCAGCACCGTGGACAGGGACGGGGAGCTGTTTTTT.

A note on this clonotype: This may stem from a read error, because a much larger clone lies one nucleotide away. The V and J genes are TRBV9 and TRBJ1-6; unclear D gene. The CDR3 extends over 14 amino acids. CDR1 and CDR2 from the germline V gene are SGDLS and YYNGEE. DNA of the CDR3: TGTGCCAGCAGCGTAGCCCTAACTGATTCACCCCCCCACTTT. It codes for CASSVALTDSPPHF.

The chain combines TRBV9 with TRBJ2-7; D remains unclear. The J call may be in error: the DNA end matches TRBJ2-4 better. The CDR3 extends over 14 amino acids. From germline, CDR1 is SGDLS and CDR2 YYNGEE. The CDR3 is CASSGRTGRDIQYF. The CDR3 DNA follows: TGTGCCAGCAGCGGGCGGACGGGTAGAGACATTCAGTACTTC.

The table lists this clonotype with many counts. The J gene is TRBJ1-5, the V gene TRBV19; weak D call: TRBD1 (6 bases). The length of the CDR3 is 14 residues. The germline V and J ends were trimmed by 3 bases and 4 bases, with 10 bases remaining between them. CDR1 and CDR2 (germline): LNHDA, SQIVND (reference sequence). CDR3 in DNA: TGTGCCAGTAGTATCGACAGGAGAAATCAGCCCCAGCATTTT. Amino acid sequence: CASSIDRRNQPQHF. Full variable domain (missing parts from reference TRBV19 and TRBJ1-5): DGGITQSPKYLFRKEGQNVTLSCEQNLNHDAMYWYRQDPGQGLRLIYYSQIVNDFQKGDIAEGYSVSREKKESFPLTVTSAQKNPTAFYLCASSIDRRNQPQHFGDGTRLSIL.

This clonotype was seen at least ten times. The V gene is TRBV15, the J gene TRBJ2-5; 8 bases agree with TRBD1. The V gene end was trimmed by 5 bases and the J gene end by 4 bases; junction bases not matched to a gene: 9. Germline values: CDR1 LNHNV, CDR2 YYDKDF (reference sequence). There are 15 residues in the CDR3. This CDR3 reads CATSGKDRGGETQYF. The CDR3 DNA sequence: TGTGCCACCAGCGGAAAAGACAGGGGAGGAGAGACCCAGTACTTC.

This chain uses TRBV29-1 with TRBJ1-2, with unresolved D. Trimming stripped 6 bases from V and 8 bases from J, with 16 bases between. The germline CDR1 and CDR2 sequences are SQVTM and ANQGSEA. The CDR3 runs to 12 residues. CDR3 sequence reads: CSVENRLGGYTF. CDR3 in DNA: TGCAGCGTGGAGAATAGACTGGGCGGCTACACCTTC. The full variable domain, completed using reference TRBV29-1 and TRBJ1-2, is SAVISQKPSRDICQRGTSLTIQCQVDSQVTMMFWYRQQPGQSLTLIATANQGSEATYESGFVIDKFPISRPNLTFSTLTVSNMSPEDSSIYLCSVENRLGGYTFGSGTRLTVV.

This chain uses TRBV11-1 with TRBJ2-5; 10 positions match TRBD2. The V segment lost 5 bases and the J segment 5 bases; nucleotides outside the gene matches: 11. From germline, CDR1 is SGHAT and CDR2 FQDESV (reference sequence). This CDR3 is built from 16 residues. The DNA of the CDR3 is TGTGCCAGCAGCCCCCGGACTAGCGGACAGGCGGAGACCCAGTACTTC. Amino acid sequence: CASSPRTSGQAETQYF.

The rearrangement links TRBV6-1 to TRBJ2-2; 11 nucleotides match TRBD2. Per the germline V gene, CDR1 is MNHNS and CDR2 is SASEGT. V gave up 1 base and J gave up 5 bases; unmatched junction bases: 3. This CDR3 has 16 residues. CDR3 sequence reads: CASSEGTSGSTGELFF. In nucleotides, the CDR3 is TGTGCCAGCAGTGAAGGCACTAGCGGGAGTACCGGGGAGCTGTTTTTT.

The sample holds a few counts of this clonotype. The rearrangement links TRBV29-1 to TRBJ1-2, with TRBD1 matching 9 bases. Per germline, CDR1 SQVTM and CDR2 ANQGSEA. V dropped 0 bases and J dropped 5; count of bases not matched to a gene: 10. The CDR3 has 16 amino acids. The CDR3 loop is CSVEDLGQGGGYGYTF. Written as DNA, the CDR3 is TGCAGCGTTGAAGATCTGGGACAGGGTGGAGGGTATGGCTACACCTTC.

With regard to this clonotype: Its ends do not fully match the called genes, so a read error is possible. This chain connects TRBV5-1 to TRBJ2-7; D unresolved. Germline assignment: CDR1 SGHRS and CDR2 YFSETQ. The CDR3 contains 14 residues. The CDR3 DNA follows: TGCGCCAGCAGCTTGGAATACGGTGGCTACGAGCAGTGCTTC. This translates into CASSLEYGGYEQCF.

In its sample, this clonotype was seen a few times. V and J are TRBV10-3 and TRBJ2-7, with D tentatively TRBD2 (6 bases). Germline V gene sequence: CDR1 ENHRY, CDR2 SYGVKD. The CDR3 consists of 14 residues. Trimming cost V 8 bases and J 0 bases, with 14 bases left between them. The CDR3 protein is CAIGGSGLSYEQYF. CDR3 coding DNA: TGTGCCATCGGGGGGAGCGGGCTCTCCTACGAGCAGTACTTC.

The rearrangement joins TRBV10-3 to TRBJ2-5; TRBD2 aligns across 9 bases. J lost 5 bases, V lost 4 bases, and 5 bases had no gene match. The germline V gene encodes CDR1 ENHRY and CDR2 SYGVKD. CDR3 length: 14 amino acids. CDR3 sequence reads: CAISVSGSEETQYF. CDR3 bases: TGTGCCATCAGTGTTAGCGGGAGTGAGGAGACCCAGTACTTC.

The chain employs TRBV19 and TRBJ2-2; D may match TRBD1 or TRBD2 (6 bases each). Germline loops: CDR1 LNHDA, CDR2 SQIVND (reference sequence). V was clipped by 6 bases and J by 3 bases, with 14 bases between them. The CDR3 totals 15 residues. In nucleotides, the CDR3 is TGTGCCAGTAGCCTAGGGGGGTATTACACCGGGGAGCTGTTTTTT. Its protein product is CASSLGGYYTGELFF.

The chain recombines TRBV11-3 with TRBJ2-7, with D perhaps TRBD1 (7 bases). Trimming stripped 1 base from V and 3 bases from J, with 13 bases between. The CDR3 has 15 residues. CDR1 and CDR2 from the germline V gene are SGHNT and YENEEA. The CDR3 loop is CASSLGGTELYEQYF. CDR3 nucleotides: TGTGCCAGCAGCTTAGGCGGGACAGAGCTCTACGAGCAGTACTTC.

The chain carries TRBV29-1 and TRBJ1-2; TRBD1 matches 9 bases. This CDR3 comprises 11 residues. V dropped 3 bases and J dropped 11; count of bases not matched to a gene: 4. Germline loops: CDR1 SQVTM, CDR2 ANQGSEA. DNA for the CDR3: TGCAGCGTTGACCGGACAGGGGTGTACACCTTC. This sequence encodes CSVDRTGVYTF. Based on the CDR3 plus reference TRBV29-1 and TRBJ1-2, the full variable domain is SAVISQKPSRDICQRGTSLTIQCQVDSQVTMMFWYRQQPGQSLTLIATANQGSEATYESGFVIDKFPISRPNLTFSTLTVSNMSPEDSSIYLCSVDRTGVYTFGSGTRLTVV.

This clonotype was seen a single time. A single base separates this from a much larger clone, so it may be a read error. The CDR3 bases are TGCGCCACCGGACAGGGCGCTTCCAACGAGCAGTACTTC. It encodes CATGQGASNEQYF. The chain joins TRBV10-2 to TRBJ2-7; TRBD1 matches 8 bases. Germline trimming cut 10 bases from V and 5 bases from J; bases unmatched to any gene: 10. CDR1 and CDR2 from the germline V gene are WSHSY and SAAADI. The CDR3 is 13 amino acids.

This clonotype was seen a handful of times. The rearrangement links TRBV9 to TRBJ2-5; the D gene could be TRBD1 or TRBD2 (6 bases each). The V end was cut by 3 bases, the J end by 5 bases, with 20 bases between. This CDR3 comprises 16 residues. The germline V gene has CDR1 SGDLS and CDR2 YYNGEE. The CDR3 spells CASSEIGGLMGETQYF. The CDR3 coding sequence is TGTGCCAGCAGCGAGATCGGGGGCCTCATGGGGGAGACCCAGTACTTC.

The table lists this clonotype with a few counts. J is TRBJ1-5 and V is TRBV9; 8 bases align to TRBD1. CDR3 length: 15 residues. The trim removed 4 bases at V and 6 bases at J, leaving 9 bases unmatched. Germline CDR1 is SGDLS and CDR2 is YYNGEE. As DNA, the CDR3 is TGTGCCAGCAGCCTTGGACAGGGCGGTCCTCAGCCCCAGCATTTT. Encoded protein: CASSLGQGGPQPQHF.

This chain joins TRBV7-9 and TRBJ2-2; possible D gene TRBD2, 6 bases. The germline CDR1 and CDR2 sequences are SEHNR and FQNEAQ (reference sequence). The CDR3 sequence is 16 residues long. V was clipped by 5 bases and J by 5 bases, with 18 bases between them. CDR3 protein: CASSPPGGARTGELFF. DNA for the CDR3: TGTGCCAGCAGCCCCCCCGGGGGAGCGCGAACCGGGGAGCTGTTTTTT. Using reference TRBV7-9 and TRBJ2-2 for the parts outside the CDR3, the full variable domain is DTGVSQNPRHKITKRGQNVTFRCDPISEHNRLYWYRQTLGQGPEFLTYFQNEAQLEKSRLLSDRFSAERPKGSFSTLEIQRTEQGDSAMYLCASSPPGGARTGELFFGEGSRLTVL.

This chain connects TRBV25-1 to TRBJ1-1; D not resolved. The CDR3 sequence is 14 residues long. Germline values: CDR1 MGHDK, CDR2 SYGVNS. CDR3 protein: CARGSVRRNTEAFF. In nucleotides, the CDR3 is TGTGCTAGAGGTAGTGTGAGGCGGAACACTGAAGCTTTCTTT.

This clonotype was seen more than once but under ten times. J is TRBJ2-2 and V is TRBV12-3 or TRBV12-4; D gene ambiguous. Trimming pared 7 bases from V and 2 bases from J, leaving 14 bases between. The CDR3 spans 15 residues. Here the CDR3 DNA reads TGTGCCAGCACCCTGAGGATTCCTAACACCGGGGAGCTGTTTTTT. Amino acid sequence: CASTLRIPNTGELFF.